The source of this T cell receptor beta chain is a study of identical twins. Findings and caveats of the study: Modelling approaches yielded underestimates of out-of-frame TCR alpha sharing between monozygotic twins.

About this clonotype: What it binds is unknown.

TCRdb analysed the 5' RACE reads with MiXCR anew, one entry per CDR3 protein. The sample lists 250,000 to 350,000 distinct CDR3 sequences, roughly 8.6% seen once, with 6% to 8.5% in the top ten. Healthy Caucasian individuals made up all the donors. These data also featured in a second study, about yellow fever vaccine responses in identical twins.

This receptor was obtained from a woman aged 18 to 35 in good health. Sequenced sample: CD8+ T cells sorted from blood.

The CDR3 here is CASSQWNIQYF. The CDR3 DNA follows: TGCGCCAGCAGCCAGTGGAACATTCAGTACTTC. The rearrangement joins TRBV4-1 to TRBJ2-4; D call uncertain. The germline V and J ends were trimmed by 3 bases and 7 bases, with 4 bases remaining between them. The CDR3 contains 11 residues. The germline CDR1 and CDR2 sequences are MGHRA and YSYEKL.